Here is one T cell receptor beta chain with its context. The antigen remains undetermined. The CDR3 is 15 residues long. Unmatched junction bases numbered 16, after V lost 7 bases and J lost 6 bases. Germline V gene lookup returns CDR1 SQVTM and CDR2 ANQGSEA. The data are from a study of cytomegalovirus exposure and HLA in healthy donors. Vbeta (60) and Jbeta (13) primers were used in the PCR. TCRdb's table, derived via immunoSEQ multiplex PCR, lists solely in-frame clones and lacks some. Of roughly 180,000 clones in the sample, 65% to 85% were seen once. Study-wide points: In a later analysis, a missense DCLRE1C variant was linked to TCR beta V- and J-gene trimming.

This sequence originates from a woman in her forties or fifties in good health and CMV-seropositive. The genes are TRBV29-1 and TRBJ2-7; 9 positions agree with TRBD2. Specimen: PBMCs. The CDR3 region is CSGRSGRLSACEQYF. Written as DNA, the CDR3 is TGCAGCGGACGCAGCGGGAGGCTCTCCGCCTGCGAGCAGTACTTC.